Listed below are T cell receptor beta chains from one sample, sequenced in a study of regulatory T cells. Using immunoSEQ multiplex PCR, the repertoire was profiled, and TCRdb retains in-frame clones only, with some absent. The repertoire holds some 38,000 clones, with roughly 90% as singletons. The sample taken for sequencing was conventional CD4+ T cells sorted from blood. These receptor sequences come from a person under 30 with CD3G deficiency. Both conserved end residues are part of each CDR3. The D gene is left open where the match is weak. Size is stated for part of the rows, as once, few or many counts, or as a class when the clone is expanded.

V	D	size	J	CDR3	DNA
TRBV5-1	.	.	TRBJ2-3	CASRGGTTDTQYF	TGCGCCAGCAGAGGGGGGACTACAGATACGCAGTATTTT
TRBV4-1	.	.	TRBJ2-7	CASSQDVQYEQYF	TGCGCCAGCAGCCAAGATGTGCAGTACGAGCAGTACTTC
TRBV7-9	TRBD1	.	TRBJ2-3	CASSLAQGIDTQYF	TGTGCCAGCAGCTTAGCACAGGGGATTGATACGCAGTATTTT
TRBV6-1	.	.	TRBJ2-1	CASSESRDGRFF	TGTGCCAGCAGTGAAAGTCGGGACGGCAGGTTCTTC
TRBV6-1	TRBD1	.	TRBJ1-1	CASSDVGQGHTEAFF	TGTGCCAGCAGCGATGTGGGACAGGGCCACACTGAAGCTTTCTTT
TRBV7-8	.	.	TRBJ2-2	CASSPREGIVTGELFF	TGTGCCAGCAGCCCCCGCGAGGGGATAGTCACCGGGGAGCTGTTTTTT
TRBV6-1	TRBD2	.	TRBJ2-7	CASSETAGVGEQYF	TGTGCCAGCAGTGAAACAGCGGGAGTGGGAGAGCAGTACTTC
TRBV6-1	.	.	TRBJ1-5	CASREGWGLWNQPQHF	TGTGCCAGCAGGGAAGGGTGGGGTCTTTGGAATCAGCCCCAGCATTTT
TRBV28	.	.	TRBJ1-1	CASSSSGVTEAFF	TGTGCCAGCAGTTCCTCAGGCGTCACTGAAGCTTTCTTT
TRBV28	TRBD2	.	TRBJ2-6	CASTPGGAGLVGANVLTF	TGTGCCAGCACCCCGGGGGGAGCGGGCCTCGTAGGGGCCAACGTCCTGACTTTC
TRBV28	.	.	TRBJ1-1	CASSSYMESTEAFF	TGTGCCAGCAGTTCCTACATGGAAAGCACTGAAGCTTTCTTT
TRBV28	.	.	TRBJ1-2	CASSLRGNYGYTF	TGTGCCAGCAGTCTCCGGGGGAACTATGGCTACACCTTC
TRBV19	TRBD2	.	TRBJ2-3	CASSIVGGDTQYF	TGTGCCAGTAGTATAGTCGGGGGGGATACGCAGTATTTT
TRBV28	.	few	TRBJ2-7	CASSPPGQVYEQYF	TGTGCCAGCAGTCCCCCCGGACAAGTCTACGAGCAGTACTTC
TRBV11-2	.	.	TRBJ2-3	CASSWNTDTQYF	TGTGCCAGCAGCTGGAACACAGATACGCAGTATTTT
TRBV19	.	.	TRBJ2-5	CASSMARGETQYF	TGTGCCAGTAGTATGGCCAGGGGCGAGACCCAGTACTTC
TRBV28	.	.	TRBJ2-3	CASSSSQDGTQYF	TGTGCCAGCAGTTCCTCACAGGATGGTACGCAGTATTTT
TRBV6-4	.	few	TRBJ1-5	CASRVDLGTIYFQPQHF	TGTGCCAGCAGAGTCGACCTCGGGACAATCTACTTTCAGCCCCAGCATTTT
TRBV7-9	.	.	TRBJ2-2	CASSLGAGTGELFF	TGTGCCAGCAGCTTGGGGGCGGGGACCGGGGAGCTGTTTTTT
TRBV13	.	.	TRBJ1-2	CASSYGRGYGYTF	TGTGCCAGCAGCTACGGTCGGGGCTATGGCTACACCTTC
TRBV6-6	.	few	TRBJ1-6	CAAVGDRLRPLHF	TGTGCCGCGGTTGGGGACCGTCTTAGGCCCCTCCACTTT
TRBV7-9	.	.	TRBJ2-5	CASSSDNAQYF	TGTGCCAGCAGCTCCGACAACGCCCAGTACTTC
TRBV6-1	TRBD1	.	TRBJ2-7	CASSEMRQGVYEQYF	TGTGCCAGCAGTGAAATGAGACAGGGGGTTTACGAGCAGTACTTC
TRBV27	.	.	TRBJ1-4	CASSRPTVATNEKLFF	TGTGCCAGCAGTCGTCCGACGGTTGCAACTAATGAAAAACTGTTTTTT
TRBV6-1	.	.	TRBJ2-7	CASSEAWAGSYEQYF	TGTGCCAGCAGTGAAGCCTGGGCAGGATCCTACGAGCAGTACTTC
TRBV5-1	TRBD1	once	TRBJ1-4	CASSPGQGGEKLFF	TGCGCCAGCAGCCCGGGACAGGGCGGGGAAAAACTGTTTTTT
TRBV19	.	.	TRBJ2-3	CASSKTVSTDTQYF	TGTGCCAGTAGTAAGACAGTCAGCACAGATACGCAGTATTTT
TRBV6-5	.	.	TRBJ1-6	CASSPSRGTPLHF	TGTGCCAGCAGTCCCAGCCGGGGGACACCCCTCCACTTT
TRBV30	.	.	TRBJ2-2	CAWSVDGTGELFF	TGTGCCTGGAGTGTAGATGGCACCGGGGAGCTGTTTTTT
TRBV10-2	TRBD1	.	TRBJ1-1	CASSPAGQGAEAFF	TGCGCCAGCAGCCCCGCCGGACAGGGGGCTGAGGCTTTCTTT
TRBV6-6	TRBD1	.	TRBJ2-7	CASSLTGASEQYF	TGTGCCAGCAGCCTGACAGGGGCCTCCGAGCAGTACTTC
TRBV5-1	.	.	TRBJ2-7	CASSLAPGAYEQYF	TGCGCCAGCAGCTTGGCCCCAGGGGCCTACGAGCAGTACTTC
TRBV28	TRBD1	.	TRBJ1-2	CASSLRQGAYGYTF	TGTGCCAGCAGTCTCAGACAGGGGGCCTATGGCTACACCTTC